These T cell receptor beta chains were read from a single sample in a study of T cell repertoires in cytomegalovirus infection. TCRdb re-called the reads with MiXCR, one entry per CDR3 protein. This table holds around 440,000 distinct CDR3 sequences, about 10% found once. Sequencing was done on a sample of PBMCs. The receptor source for this set is a human donor in good health (CMV status not recorded). Some clones in this sample may be carry-over from other donors' samples. CDR3s include the opening cysteine and the closing phenylalanine or tryptophan. The D gene is left open where the match is weak. Size values are once, few and many counts, or a class for expanded clones, and some rows have none.

V gene	clone size	D gene	J gene	CDR3 length	CDR3 DNA	CDR3 protein
TRBV3-1	few	TRBD2	TRBJ2-1	15	TGTGCCAGCAGCCAAGCGTGGCGGGGGGAAGATGAGCAGTTCTTC	CASSQAWRGEDEQFF
TRBV4-2	many	NA	TRBJ1-1	16	TGTGCCAGCAGCCAAGACGGTACGAGGGATAGGACTGAAGCTTTCTTT	CASSQDGTRDRTEAFF
TRBV12-3/TRBV12-4	many	TRBD2	TRBJ2-7	15	TGTGCCAGCAGCCCCTCCAGCGGGAATCAATACGAGCAGTACTTC	CASSPSSGNQYEQYF
TRBV7-9	many	NA	TRBJ2-7	15	TGTGCCAGCAGCCCAGGGACACCTTCGGGGTACGAGCAGTACTTC	CASSPGTPSGYEQYF
TRBV7-2	many	NA	TRBJ2-7	15	TGTGCCAGCAGCTTAGACGGGACCGGCGCGGGCGAGCAGTACTTC	CASSLDGTGAGEQYF
TRBV28	many	NA	TRBJ1-2	13	TGTGCCAGCAGTTTGTCGGGGGCGCGGGGCTACACCTTC	CASSLSGARGYTF
TRBV12-3/TRBV12-4	many	TRBD2	TRBJ2-1	15	TGTGCCAGCAGTCAGCGGGGGGCCTCCTACAATGAGCAGTTCTTC	CASSQRGASYNEQFF
TRBV19	few	NA	TRBJ1-5	17	TGTGCCAGTAGACGAGAACGGGGGATGGCAGGGGTCCAGCCCCAGCATTTT	CASRRERGMAGVQPQHF
TRBV29-1	many	NA	TRBJ2-3	14	TGCAGCGTTGAGCGGGGTTTGGGCACAGATACGCAGTATTTT	CSVERGLGTDTQYF
TRBV7-9	many	TRBD1	TRBJ2-5	15	TGTGCCAGCAGCTTAGGTCAGGGGGCAACAAAGACCCAGTACTTC	CASSLGQGATKTQYF
TRBV6-6	few	TRBD1	TRBJ1-5	16	TGTGCCAGCAGTTCCCCGGGACAGGGTATCAATCAGCCCCAGCATTTT	CASSSPGQGINQPQHF
TRBV20-1	few	TRBD1	TRBJ2-5	13	TGCAGTGCCTCACAGGGGGCAGAAGAGACCCAGTACTTC	CSASQGAEETQYF
TRBV10-3	many	NA	TRBJ1-3	16	TGTGCCATCAGCCCAGGTGTTGCTCCCTCTGGAAACACCATATATTTT	CAISPGVAPSGNTIYF
TRBV7-3	few	NA	TRBJ2-2	15	TGTGCCAGCAGCTTACAGGCCCTGCAATCCGGGGAGCTGTTTTTT	CASSLQALQSGELFF
TRBV5-4	NA	NA	TRBJ1-2	13	TGTGCCAGCAGCTCCGGGAAGAACTATGGCTACACCTTC	CASSSGKNYGYTF
TRBV19	few	NA	TRBJ1-6	17	TGTGCCAGTAGTATTCAACGGGTCGAGGGCAATAATTCACCCCTCCACTTT	CASSIQRVEGNNSPLHF
TRBV7-2	many	NA	TRBJ2-1	15	TGTGCCAGCAGTAGGGGGGGGGGTTCCTACAATGAGCAGTTCTTC	CASSRGGGSYNEQFF
TRBV28	many	TRBD1	TRBJ1-1	12	TGTGCCAGCAGTTCACAGGGGGGTGAAGCTTTCTTT	CASSSQGGEAFF
TRBV27	NA	TRBD2	TRBJ2-5	12	TGTGCCAGCGGCCGGGGGCGGGGGGCCCAGTACTTC	CASGRGRGAQYF
TRBV10-2	many	TRBD1	TRBJ1-5	13	TGCGCCAGTGGAGGGGGCCACAATCAGCCCCAGCATTTT	CASGGGHNQPQHF
TRBV25-1	many	TRBD1	TRBJ1-2	16	TGTGCCAGCAGTGGACCGGGACAGGGGGCGCTGAATGGCTACACCTTC	CASSGPGQGALNGYTF
TRBV7-2	many	NA	TRBJ2-1	15	TGTGCCAGCAGCTCCCAACTAGTTTCTTCCAATGAGCAGTTCTTC	CASSSQLVSSNEQFF
TRBV20-1	NA	NA	TRBJ2-3	14	TGCAGTGCTAGATATATTAGATCCACAGATACGCAGTATTTT	CSARYIRSTDTQYF
TRBV6-5	NA	TRBD2	TRBJ2-7	17	TGTGCCAGCAGCCTAGGCGGTAGGACTAGCGGTTCCTACGAGCAGTACTTC	CASSLGGRTSGSYEQYF
TRBV7-2	many	NA	TRBJ2-1	15	TGTGCCAGCAGCTTAGAATACAGGAGGGAGCGGGAGCAGTTCTTC	CASSLEYRREREQFF
TRBV6-5	NA	NA	TRBJ2-1	15	TGTGCCAGCAGCCCCAGGGGCCTGTCCTACAATGAGCAGTTCTTC	CASSPRGLSYNEQFF
TRBV7-2	many	NA	TRBJ1-2	13	TGTGCCAGCAGCCGATTATATAACTATGGCTACACCTTC	CASSRLYNYGYTF
TRBV28	NA	NA	TRBJ1-2	14	TGTGCCAGCAGTCGACGGGGGGGGCGAAATGGCTACACCTTC	CASSRRGGRNGYTF
TRBV6-5	many	TRBD1	TRBJ1-1	12	TGTGCCAGCAGTCTCGGACAGGGTCGGGCTTTCTTT	CASSLGQGRAFF
TRBV28	many	NA	TRBJ2-7	14	TGTGCCAGCAGTTTATCCGGGGGCTCCTACGAGCAGTACTTC	CASSLSGGSYEQYF
TRBV28	many	TRBD2	TRBJ2-2	18	TGTGCCAGCGTCCCTTTGGGAGCGGGAGGGTGGCACACCGGGGAGCTGTTTTTT	CASVPLGAGGWHTGELFF
TRBV10-3	many	NA	TRBJ1-1	14	TGTGCCATCAGTGAGGACAGTACGAGGACTGAAGCTTTCTTT	CAISEDSTRTEAFF
TRBV7-3	many	NA	TRBJ2-7	15	TGTGCCAGCAGCTTAACCGGCAGGGGGGTCTACGAGCAGTACTTC	CASSLTGRGVYEQYF